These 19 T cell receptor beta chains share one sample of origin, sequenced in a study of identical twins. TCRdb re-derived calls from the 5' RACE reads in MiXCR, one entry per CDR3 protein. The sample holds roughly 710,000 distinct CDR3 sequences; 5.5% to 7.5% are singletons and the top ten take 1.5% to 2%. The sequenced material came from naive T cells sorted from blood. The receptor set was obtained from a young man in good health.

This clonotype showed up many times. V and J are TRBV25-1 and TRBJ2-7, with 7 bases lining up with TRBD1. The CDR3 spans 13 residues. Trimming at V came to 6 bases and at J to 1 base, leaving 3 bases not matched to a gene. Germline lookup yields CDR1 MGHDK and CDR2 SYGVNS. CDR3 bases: TGTGCCAGCAGGAAGACAGGGTCCTACGAGCAGTACTTC. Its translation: CASRKTGSYEQYF.

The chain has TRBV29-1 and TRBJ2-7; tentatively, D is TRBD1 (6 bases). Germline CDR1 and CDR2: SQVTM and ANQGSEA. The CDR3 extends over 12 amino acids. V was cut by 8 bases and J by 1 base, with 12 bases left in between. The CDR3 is CSTLTGSYEQYF. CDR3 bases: TGCAGCACCCTGACAGGTTCCTACGAGCAGTACTTC.

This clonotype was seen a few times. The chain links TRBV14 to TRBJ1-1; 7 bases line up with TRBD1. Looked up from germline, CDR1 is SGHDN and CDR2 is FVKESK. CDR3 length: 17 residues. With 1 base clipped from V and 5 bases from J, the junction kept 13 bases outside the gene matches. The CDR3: CASSQGGGEWMSTEAFF. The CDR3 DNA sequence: TGTGCCAGCAGCCAAGGAGGGGGCGAGTGGATGAGTACTGAAGCTTTCTTT.

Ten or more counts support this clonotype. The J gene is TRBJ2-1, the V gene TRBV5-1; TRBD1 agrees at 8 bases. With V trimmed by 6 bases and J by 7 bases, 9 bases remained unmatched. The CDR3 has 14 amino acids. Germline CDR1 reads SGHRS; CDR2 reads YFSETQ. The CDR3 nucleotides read TGCGCCAGCACTCCGGGACAGGTAGATAATGAGCAGTTCTTC. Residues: CASTPGQVDNEQFF.

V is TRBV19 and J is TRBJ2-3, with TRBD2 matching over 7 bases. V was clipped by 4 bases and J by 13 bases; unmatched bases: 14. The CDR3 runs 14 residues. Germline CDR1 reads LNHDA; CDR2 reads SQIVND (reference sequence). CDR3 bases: TGTGCCAGTAGTAAGACTAGGCGGGAGTCGAGCGAGTATTTT. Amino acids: CASSKTRRESSEYF.

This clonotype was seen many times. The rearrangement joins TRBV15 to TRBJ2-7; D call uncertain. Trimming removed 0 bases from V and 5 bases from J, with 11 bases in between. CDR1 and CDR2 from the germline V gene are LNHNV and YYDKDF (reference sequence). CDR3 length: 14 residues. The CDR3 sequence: CATSRDLAPDEQYF. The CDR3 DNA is TGTGCCACCAGCAGAGATTTGGCCCCAGACGAGCAGTACTTC.

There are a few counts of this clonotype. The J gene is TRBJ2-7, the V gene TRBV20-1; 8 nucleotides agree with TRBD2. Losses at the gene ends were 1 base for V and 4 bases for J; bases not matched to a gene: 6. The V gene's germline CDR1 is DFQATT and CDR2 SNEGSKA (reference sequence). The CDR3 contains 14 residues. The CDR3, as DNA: TGCAGTGCTAGAGTGGGACTAGTAGCGTACGAGCAGTACTTC. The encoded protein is CSARVGLVAYEQYF.

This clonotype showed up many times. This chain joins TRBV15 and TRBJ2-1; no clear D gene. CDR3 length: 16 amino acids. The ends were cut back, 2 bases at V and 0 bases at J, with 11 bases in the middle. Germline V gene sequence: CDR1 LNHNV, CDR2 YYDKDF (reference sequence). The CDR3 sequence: CATSRPEWSSYNEQFF. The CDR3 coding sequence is TGTGCCACCAGCAGACCCGAGTGGAGCTCCTACAATGAGCAGTTCTTC. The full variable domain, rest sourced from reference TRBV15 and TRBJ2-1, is DAMVIQNPRYQVTQFGKPVTLSCSQTLNHNVMYWYQQKSSQAPKLLFHYYDKDFNNEADTPDNFQSRRPNTSFCFLDIRSPGLGDTAMYLCATSRPEWSSYNEQFFGPGTRLTVL.

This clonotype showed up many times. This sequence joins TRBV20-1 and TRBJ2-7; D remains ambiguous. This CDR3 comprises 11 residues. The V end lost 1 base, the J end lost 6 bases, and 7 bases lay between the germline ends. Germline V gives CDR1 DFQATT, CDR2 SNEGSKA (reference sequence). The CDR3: CSARVGPEQYF. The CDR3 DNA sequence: TGCAGTGCTAGAGTAGGTCCCGAGCAGTACTTC.

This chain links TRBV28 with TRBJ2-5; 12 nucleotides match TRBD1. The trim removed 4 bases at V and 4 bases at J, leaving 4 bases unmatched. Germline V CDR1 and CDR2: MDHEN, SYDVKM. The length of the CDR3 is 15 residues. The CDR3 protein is CASSSGTGGRETQYF. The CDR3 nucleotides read TGTGCCAGCAGTTCAGGGACAGGGGGCCGAGAGACCCAGTACTTC.

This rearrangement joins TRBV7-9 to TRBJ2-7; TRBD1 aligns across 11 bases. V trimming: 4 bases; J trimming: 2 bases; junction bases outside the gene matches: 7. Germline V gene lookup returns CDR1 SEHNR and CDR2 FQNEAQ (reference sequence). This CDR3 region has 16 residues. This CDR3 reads CASSYPRTGGPYEQYF. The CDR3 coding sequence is TGTGCCAGCAGCTATCCGAGGACAGGGGGCCCCTACGAGCAGTACTTC.

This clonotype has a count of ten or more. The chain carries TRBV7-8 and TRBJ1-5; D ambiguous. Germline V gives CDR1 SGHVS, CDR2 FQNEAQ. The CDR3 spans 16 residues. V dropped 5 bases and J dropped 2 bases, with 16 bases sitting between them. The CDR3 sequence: CASSNLIKAGNQPQHF. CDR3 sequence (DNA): TGTGCCAGCAGCAACCTCATTAAAGCGGGCAATCAGCCCCAGCATTTT.

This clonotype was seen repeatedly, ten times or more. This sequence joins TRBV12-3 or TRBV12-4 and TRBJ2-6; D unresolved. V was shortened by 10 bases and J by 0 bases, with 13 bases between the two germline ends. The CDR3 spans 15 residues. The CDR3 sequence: CATSGRSSGANVLTF. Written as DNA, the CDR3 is TGTGCCACCTCCGGACGGTCCTCTGGGGCCAACGTCCTGACTTTC.

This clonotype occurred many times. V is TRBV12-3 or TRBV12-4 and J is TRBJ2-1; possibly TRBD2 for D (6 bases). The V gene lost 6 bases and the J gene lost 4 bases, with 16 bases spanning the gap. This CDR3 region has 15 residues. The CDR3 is CASRMVGLRYNEQFF. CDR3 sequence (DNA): TGTGCCAGCAGAATGGTCGGACTAAGATACAATGAGCAGTTCTTC.

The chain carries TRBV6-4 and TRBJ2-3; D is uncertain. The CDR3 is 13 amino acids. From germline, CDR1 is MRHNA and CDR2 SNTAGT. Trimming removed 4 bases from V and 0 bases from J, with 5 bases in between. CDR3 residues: CASSARSTDTQYF. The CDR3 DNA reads TGTGCCAGCAGTGCTAGGAGCACAGATACGCAGTATTTT.

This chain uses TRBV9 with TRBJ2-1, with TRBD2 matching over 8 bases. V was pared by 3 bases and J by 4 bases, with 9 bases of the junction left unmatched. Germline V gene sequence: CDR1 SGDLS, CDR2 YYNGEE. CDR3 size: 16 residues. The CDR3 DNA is TGTGCCAGCAGCGCCCCTAGCGGGCTGGGGTACAATGAGCAGTTCTTC. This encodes CASSAPSGLGYNEQFF. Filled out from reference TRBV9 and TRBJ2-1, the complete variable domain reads DSGVTQTPKHLITATGQRVTLRCSPRSGDLSVYWYQQSLDQGLQFLIQYYNGEERAKGNILERFSAQQFPDLHSELNLSSLELGDSALYFCASSAPSGLGYNEQFFGPGTRLTVL.

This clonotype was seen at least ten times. The CDR3 region is CASSPLGGNEQFF. CDR3 bases: TGTGCCAGCAGCCCATTGGGGGGCAATGAGCAGTTCTTC. The rearrangement uses TRBV28 and TRBJ2-1; TRBD2 might be the D (6 bases). The CDR3 covers 13 residues. Per the germline V gene, CDR1 is MDHEN and CDR2 is SYDVKM. V was shortened by 6 bases and J by 6 bases, with 12 bases between the two germline ends.

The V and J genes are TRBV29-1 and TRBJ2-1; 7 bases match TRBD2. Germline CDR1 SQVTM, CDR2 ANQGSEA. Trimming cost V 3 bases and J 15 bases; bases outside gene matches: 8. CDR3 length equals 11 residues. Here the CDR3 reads CSVDGAGDGFF. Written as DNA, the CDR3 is TGCAGCGTTGATGGGGCGGGAGATGGGTTCTTC.

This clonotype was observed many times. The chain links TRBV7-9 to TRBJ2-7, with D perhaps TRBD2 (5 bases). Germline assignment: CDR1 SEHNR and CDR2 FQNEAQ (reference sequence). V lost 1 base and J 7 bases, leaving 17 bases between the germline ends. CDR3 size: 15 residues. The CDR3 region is CASSLGASPSGEQYF. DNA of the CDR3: TGTGCCAGCAGCTTAGGGGCTAGCCCGAGTGGGGAGCAGTACTTC.